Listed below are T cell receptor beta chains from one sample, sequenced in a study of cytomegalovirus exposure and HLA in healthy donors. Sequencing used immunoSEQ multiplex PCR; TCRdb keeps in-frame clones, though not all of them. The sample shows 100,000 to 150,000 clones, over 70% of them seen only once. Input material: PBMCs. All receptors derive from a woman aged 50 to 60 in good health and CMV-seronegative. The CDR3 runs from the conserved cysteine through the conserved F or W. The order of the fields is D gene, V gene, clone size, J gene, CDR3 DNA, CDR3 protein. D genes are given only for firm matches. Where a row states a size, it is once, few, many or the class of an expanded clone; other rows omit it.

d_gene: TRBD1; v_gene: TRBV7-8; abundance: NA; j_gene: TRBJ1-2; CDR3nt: TGTGCCAGCAGCTTAGGGACAGGGGAGCGGGGCTACACCTTC; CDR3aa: CASSLGTGERGYTF
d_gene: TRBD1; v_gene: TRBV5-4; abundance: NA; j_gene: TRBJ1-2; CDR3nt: TGTGCCAGCAGCTTTGGGGACAGGGACTATGGCTACACCTTC; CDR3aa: CASSFGDRDYGYTF
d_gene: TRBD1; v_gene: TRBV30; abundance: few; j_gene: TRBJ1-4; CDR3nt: TGTGCCTGGAGTGGGGACAGGGGATGGGGGGAAAAACTGTTTTTT; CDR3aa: CAWSGDRGWGEKLFF
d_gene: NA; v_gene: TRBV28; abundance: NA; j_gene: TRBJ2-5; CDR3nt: TGTGCCAGCAGTCCCAGGGAGACCCAGTACTTC; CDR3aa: CASSPRETQYF
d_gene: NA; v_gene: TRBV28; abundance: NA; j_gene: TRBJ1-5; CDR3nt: TGTGCCAGCAGCCCTGCAGGGGATCAGCCCCAGCATTTT; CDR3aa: CASSPAGDQPQHF
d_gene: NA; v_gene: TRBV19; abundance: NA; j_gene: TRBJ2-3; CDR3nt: TGTGCCAGTAGTCCCCGGACTTCTAGCACAGATACGCAGTATTTT; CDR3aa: CASSPRTSSTDTQYF
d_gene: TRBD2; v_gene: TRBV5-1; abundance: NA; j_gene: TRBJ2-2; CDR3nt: TGCGCCAGCAGCGAACTAGCGGGAGACACCGGGGAGCTGTTTTTT; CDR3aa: CASSELAGDTGELFF
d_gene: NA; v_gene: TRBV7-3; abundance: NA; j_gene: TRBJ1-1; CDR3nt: TGTGCCAGCAGCGTAAACAGTGGAACTGAAGCTTTCTTT; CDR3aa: CASSVNSGTEAFF
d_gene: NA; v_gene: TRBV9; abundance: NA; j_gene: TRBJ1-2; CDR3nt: TGTGCCAGCAGCGTAGGTCTCCTAGACTATGGCTACACCTTC; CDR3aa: CASSVGLLDYGYTF
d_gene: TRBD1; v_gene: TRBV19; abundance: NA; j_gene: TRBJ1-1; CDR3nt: TGTGCCAGTAGGGACGGACAGGGATTTACCACTGAAGCTTTCTTT; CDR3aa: CASRDGQGFTTEAFF
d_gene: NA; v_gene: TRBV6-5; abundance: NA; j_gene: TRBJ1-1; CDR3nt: TGTGCCAGCAGTGGCAGGCGGCGGGTGAACACTGAAGCTTTCTTT; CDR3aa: CASSGRRRVNTEAFF
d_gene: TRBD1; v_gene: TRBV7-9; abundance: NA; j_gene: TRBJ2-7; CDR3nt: TGTGCCAGCAGCCCCTGGGACAGTAGCTACGAGCAGTACTTC; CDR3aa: CASSPWDSSYEQYF
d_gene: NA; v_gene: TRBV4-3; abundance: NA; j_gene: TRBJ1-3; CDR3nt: TGCGCCAGCAGCCAAGATTCACACTCTGGAAACACCATATATTTT; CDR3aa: CASSQDSHSGNTIYF
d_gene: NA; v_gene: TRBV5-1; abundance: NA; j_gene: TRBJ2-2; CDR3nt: TGCGCCAGCAGCTTGGACAGGGTGACCGGGGAGCTGTTTTTT; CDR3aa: CASSLDRVTGELFF
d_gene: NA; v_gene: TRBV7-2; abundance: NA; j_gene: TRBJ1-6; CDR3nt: TGTGCCAGCAGCCTAATAGGCAGGTTGTTCGATTCACCCCTCCACTTT; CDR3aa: CASSLIGRLFDSPLHF
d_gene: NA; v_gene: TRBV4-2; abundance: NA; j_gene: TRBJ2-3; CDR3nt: TGTGCCAGCAGCAAAGAATCGGGAGATGAAGATACGCAGTATTTT; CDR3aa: CASSKESGDEDTQYF
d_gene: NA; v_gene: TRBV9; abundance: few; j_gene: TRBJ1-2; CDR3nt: TGTGCCAGCAGCCCAGACCTGTTACAGAACTATGGCTACACCTTC; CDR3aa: CASSPDLLQNYGYTF
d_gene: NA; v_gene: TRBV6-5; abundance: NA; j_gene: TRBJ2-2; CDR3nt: TGTGCCAGCAGTGAACTCAGGGATTTCGGGGAGCTGTTTTTT; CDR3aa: CASSELRDFGELFF
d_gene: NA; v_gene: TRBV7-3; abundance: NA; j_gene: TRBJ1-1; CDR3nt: TGTGCCAGCAGCTTAGAAGGAGGGAGGGGTCTCAAAGCTTTCTTT; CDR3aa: CASSLEGGRGLKAFF
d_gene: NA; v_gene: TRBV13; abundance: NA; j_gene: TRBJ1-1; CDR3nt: TGTGCCAGCAGCTCGACAGCAAACACTGAAGCTTTCTTT; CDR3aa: CASSSTANTEAFF
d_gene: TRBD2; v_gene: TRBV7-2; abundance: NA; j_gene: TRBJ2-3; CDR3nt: TGTGCCAGCAGACTTGGACTAGCGGGAGGCGTCACAGATACGCAGTATTTT; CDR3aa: CASRLGLAGGVTDTQYF
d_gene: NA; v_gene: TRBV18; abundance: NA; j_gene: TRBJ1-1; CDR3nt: TGTGCCAGCTCACCACCTTCGTACACTGAAGCTTTCTTT; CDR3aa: CASSPPSYTEAFF
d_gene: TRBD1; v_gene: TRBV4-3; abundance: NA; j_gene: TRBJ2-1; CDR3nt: TGCGCCAGCAGCCAAGAACTGAGACAGGGGTTTTACAATGAGCAGTTCTTC; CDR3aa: CASSQELRQGFYNEQFF
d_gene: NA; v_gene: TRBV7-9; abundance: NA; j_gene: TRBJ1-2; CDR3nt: TGTTCCAGCAGGCTTGCCGACGGAGCTGGCTATGGCTACACCTTC; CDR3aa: CSSRLADGAGYGYTF
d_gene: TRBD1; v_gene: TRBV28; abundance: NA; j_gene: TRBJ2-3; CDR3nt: TGTGCCAGCACCCCTCCATTAGGGGGCCCCACAGATACGCAGTATTTT; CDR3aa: CASTPPLGGPTDTQYF
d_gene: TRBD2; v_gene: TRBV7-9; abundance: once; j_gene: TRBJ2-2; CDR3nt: TGTGCCAGCAGCTTAGGGCTAGCGGGGATGAACACCGGGGAGCTGTTTTTT; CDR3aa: CASSLGLAGMNTGELFF
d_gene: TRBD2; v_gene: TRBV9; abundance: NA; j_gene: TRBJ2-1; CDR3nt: TGTGCCAGCAGCAGAATAGCGGGAGGTACCTCCTACAATGAGCAGTTCTTC; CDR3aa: CASSRIAGGTSYNEQFF
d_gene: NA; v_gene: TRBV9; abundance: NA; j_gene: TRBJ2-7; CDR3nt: TGTGCCAGCAGCCCCCGAGGTCGGAACGAGCAGTACTTC; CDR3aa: CASSPRGRNEQYF
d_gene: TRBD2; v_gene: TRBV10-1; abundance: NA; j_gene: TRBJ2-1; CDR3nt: TGCGCCAGCAGTGGACTAGCGGGAACCTACAATGAGCAGTTCTTC; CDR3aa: CASSGLAGTYNEQFF
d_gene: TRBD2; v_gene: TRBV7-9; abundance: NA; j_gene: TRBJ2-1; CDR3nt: TGTGCCAGCAGCGCGGGACTAGCGGGAGTCAATGAGCAGTTCTTC; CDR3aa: CASSAGLAGVNEQFF
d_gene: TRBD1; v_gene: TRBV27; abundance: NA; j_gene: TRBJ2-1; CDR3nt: TGTGCCAGCAGGTTGGACAGGGACAATGAGCAGTTCTTC; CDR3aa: CASRLDRDNEQFF
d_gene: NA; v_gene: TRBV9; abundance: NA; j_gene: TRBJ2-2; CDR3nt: TGTGCCAGCACCGAACTAGCAGGGACCGGGGAGCTGTTTTTT; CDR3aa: CASTELAGTGELFF
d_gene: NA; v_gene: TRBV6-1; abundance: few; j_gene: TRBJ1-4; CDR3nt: TGTGCCAGCAGTGAAGATTCGGGACTTAATGAAAAACTGTTTTTT; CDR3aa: CASSEDSGLNEKLFF
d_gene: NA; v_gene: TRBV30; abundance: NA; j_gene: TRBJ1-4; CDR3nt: TGTGCCTGGAGTGTACGGGCCGTGGGGGGTGAAAAACTGTTTTTT; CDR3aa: CAWSVRAVGGEKLFF
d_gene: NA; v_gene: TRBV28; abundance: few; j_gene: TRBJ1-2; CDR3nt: TGTGCCAGCACGGGTTTCGCCTATGGCTACACCTTC; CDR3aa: CASTGFAYGYTF
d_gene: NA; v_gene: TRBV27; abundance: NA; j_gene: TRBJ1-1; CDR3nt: TGTGCCAGCAGGAGGGGGAGCACTGAAGCTTTCTTT; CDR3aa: CASRRGSTEAFF
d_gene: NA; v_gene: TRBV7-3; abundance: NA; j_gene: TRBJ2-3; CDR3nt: TGTGCCAGCAGCTTCCGGTCAGGGACTAGCACAGATACGCAGTATTTT; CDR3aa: CASSFRSGTSTDTQYF
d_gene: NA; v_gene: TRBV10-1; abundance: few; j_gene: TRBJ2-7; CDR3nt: TGCGCCAGCAGTGAGTCCTTGCGGCAGAATGTCACCTACGAGCAGTACTTC; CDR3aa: CASSESLRQNVTYEQYF
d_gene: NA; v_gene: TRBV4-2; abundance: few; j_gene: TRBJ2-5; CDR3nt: TGTGCCAGCAGCCCAGGGACTCAACTATTCCAAGAGACCCAGTACTTC; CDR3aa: CASSPGTQLFQETQYF
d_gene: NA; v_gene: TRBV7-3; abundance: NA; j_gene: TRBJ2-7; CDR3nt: TGTGCCAGCAGCCTATCTAATTACGAGCAGTACTTC; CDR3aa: CASSLSNYEQYF
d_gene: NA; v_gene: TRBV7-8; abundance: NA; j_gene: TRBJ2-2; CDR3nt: TGTGCCAGCAGCTCCAACTCTTTTGTCGGGGAGCTGTTTTTT; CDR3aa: CASSSNSFVGELFF
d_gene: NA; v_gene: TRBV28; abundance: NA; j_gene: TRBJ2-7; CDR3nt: TGTGCCAGCAGTCGCGAGAAGAGCTCCTACGAGCAGTACTTC; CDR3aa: CASSREKSSYEQYF
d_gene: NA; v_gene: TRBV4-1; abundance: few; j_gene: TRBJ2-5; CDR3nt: TGCGCCAGCAGCCAAGTTTCGGCAGCGAGACAAGAGACCCAGTACTTC; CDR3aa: CASSQVSAARQETQYF
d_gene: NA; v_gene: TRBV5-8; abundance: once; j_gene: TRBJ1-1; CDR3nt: TGTGCCAGCAGCTTGGAAGTATTCAGTGGGAGGAACACTGAAGCTTTCTTT; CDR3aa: CASSLEVFSGRNTEAFF
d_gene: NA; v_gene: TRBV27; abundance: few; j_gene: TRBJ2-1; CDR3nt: TGTGCCAGCAGTTTCTCAGCGGGAGACAGGGACAATGAGCAGTTCTTC; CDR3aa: CASSFSAGDRDNEQFF